The source of this T cell receptor beta chain is a study of cytomegalovirus exposure and HLA in healthy donors (TCRdb year 2017). Concerning the study at large: An earlier analysis of 550 to 700 of the donors reported about 250 Gb of sequence data and 100 million to 140 million unique TCR beta sequences from approximately 180 million T cells. Both class I and class II loci were covered by HLA typing, at four-digit resolution. A later analysis re-examined previously published TCR beta repertoires from 600 to 700 donors and added high-resolution HLA genotyping to investigate patterns of TCR occurrence. Alongside the repertoire data, information on donor age, sex, ethnicity and CMV serostatus was compiled. Of the 300 to 450 genotyped donors, less than 85% were placed in the genetic ancestry cluster associated with self-reported Caucasian donors. The number of typed donors differed by locus: roughly 629-640 for A, B, C, DRB1 and DQB1; 500 to 550 for DQA1; some 590 for DPA1; and around 490 for DPB1. Among roughly 400 genotyped donors of the cohort, an average of around 250,000 unique TCR beta nucleotide sequences was sequenced per donor, of which about 18% were non-productive. A separate validation cohort of 100 to 150 different subjects was used in addition to the approximately 670-subject first cohort. All discovery cohort repertoires had been generated using a single sequencing platform. A later genetic analysis took genome-wide SNP genotypes for about 65% of the 666 donors and used that subset as a discovery cohort. The study was designed to test whether signatures of past pathogen exposure could be identified by cataloging public T cell receptors. An earlier analysis of 587 of the donors used high-throughput TCR beta sequencing to judge whether each TCR beta V gene segment behaved as functional or pseudogenic. Rather than drawing on any new phenotypic data, the later analysis identified candidate immune exposures from TCR beta sequences and the way those sequences occurred across donors. To predict cytomegalovirus infection status, the study brought together high-throughput TCR immunosequencing, statistical association of individual TCRs with disease status, and machine learning. Because of strong linkage in the cohort, roughly five DR-DQ haplotypes were treated as single units for association and clustering. Approximately 310 gigabases of sequencing data and tens of millions of unique TCR sequences were included in an early release covering 550 to 650 HLA-typed donors. The study profiled the T cell repertoires of about 640 subjects by immunosequencing and related them to cytomegalovirus serostatus.

Broader findings and caveats from the paper: Most TCR sequences were observed very rarely across donors, whereas some public TCRs were present in many individuals. A few of the identified cytomegalovirus-associated TCR beta chains were confirmed in vitro to be specific for cytomegalovirus antigens. In an earlier analysis of over 550 of the donors, most TCR beta V segments were observed in productive rearrangements about 87% or about 30% of the time, broadly matching IMGT annotations. The presence/absence analyses assumed that sequencing depth was roughly uniform across donors, and that assumption may not be true. Correlated functional status among segregating V segments might reflect linkage disequilibrium, but an unknown experimental factor could not be ruled out. CMV serostatus was the only immune exposure information available for the cohort. In a later genetic analysis, a missense DCLRE1C variant was associated with V-gene and J-gene trimming of TCR beta chains, and the association was replicated in an independent cohort. Strong co-occurrence of HLA alleles, especially DR and DQ, made assigning TCR associations to individual alleles difficult. A later analysis found that HLA-associated TCR beta chains were more clonally expanded and had lower generation probabilities than equally common non-associated chains. The 87-base-pair reads could not distinguish some IMGT-functional V segments, including TRBV6-2 and TRBV6-3, so those segments were excluded. According to the authors, the approach could potentially be generalized to other disease states and immunological phenotypes. A further reported finding was that TCR beta sequences accurately predicted the HLA-A and HLA-B alleles for most subjects in the first cohort. A cluster of highly shared sequence variants was judged likely to represent a technical artifact of the sequencing pipeline. Only TCR beta chains were sequenced in this cohort, and the absence of alpha or paired-chain data limited detectable features. According to a later analysis, most CMV-associated TCR beta chains appeared to be HLA-restricted, and the HLA associations seemed to be driven largely by CMV exposure. In a later analysis, TCR association rates were found to vary across HLA loci, with the most associated TCRs seen for DRB1 alleles and the fewest for HLA-C alleles. Because counts were too low, some 17 rarely observed V segments, including chromosome 9 orphons, were left out of the earlier analysis of 500 to 750 of the donors. In both the original and validation cohorts, the classifier was reported to diagnose cytomegalovirus status with high specificity and sensitivity. Because HLA typing was unavailable for some donors at each locus, only the typed subset was used in association tests. In a later analysis, around 17,000 TCR beta sequences were associated with specific HLA alleles at a false discovery rate of 0.05. According to a later genetic analysis, donors in an Asian-associated ancestry cluster had fewer N-insertions in productive TCRs than the approximately 710-donor mean. The study gave a list of about 160 TCR beta chains associated with cytomegalovirus. Several of the top co-occurrence clusters appeared to be linked to parvovirus B19, influenza, CMV and Epstein-Barr virus, according to a later analysis.

Library preparation used the immunoSEQ multiplex PCR assay. A mixture of 60 forward primers for TCR Vbeta segments and 13 reverse primers for TCR Jbeta segments was used in the multiplex PCR. Amplification of the CDR3 region of rearranged TCR beta genes was performed with a multiplex PCR assay on genomic DNA. Amplified TCR beta libraries were sequenced as 87-base-pair reads on the Illumina HiSeq System. The paper's data handling went like this. A later analysis counted tens of millions of unique TCR beta chains across the 550 to 800 repertoires, and around 9.9 million of these chains were shared by at least two donors. A nearest-neighbor algorithm error-corrected the raw reads and collapsed the reads into unique sequences, merging closely related sequences to remove PCR and sequencing errors. To assign V, D and J gene segments, CDR3 sequences were aligned to IMGT reference sequences. For a sequence to be retained, a match of at least six nucleotides to both a V gene segment and a J gene segment was required. A rearrangement was called productive if the CDR3 had no stop codons and remained in frame with V and J, and every other rearrangement was called non-productive. Following IMGT convention, CDR3 was defined as the stretch from the second conserved V-encoded cysteine to the conserved J-encoded phenylalanine. In an earlier analysis of around 640 of the donors, sequences lacking an unambiguous match to a single V gene segment were excluded. An earlier analysis of fewer than 750 of the donors called V segments functional above 56.7% productive rearrangements and segregating when the between-donor standard deviation exceeded 5%. A statistical classification framework was built to diagnose cytomegalovirus status from the catalog of TCR beta chain sequences. V and J gene assignment, in a later analysis, came from comparing TCR nucleotide sequences with IMGT/GENE-DB human TR gene sequences. A later analysis assigned CDR3 sequences and most-parsimonious VDJ recombination scenarios with the TCRdist pipeline. In a later analysis, each TCR beta chain was defined by its CDR3 amino acid sequence together with its V-gene family, and reads without a unique V-gene family were excluded. A later analysis removed roughly 590 highly shared, low-generation-probability nucleotide sequences to deal with suspected cross-contamination and a sequencing artifact. A later analysis calculated a clonal expansion index for each public chain from normalized within-repertoire ranks of inferred template counts. In a later analysis, generation probabilities were computed with a VDJ recombination model fitted to out-of-frame rearrangements, and the resulting probabilities were checked against IGoR. A later analysis scored TCR-TCR, TCR-HLA and TCR-CMV co-occurrence with hypergeometric tests, applying a repertoire-size bias correction to TCR pairs. To estimate false discovery rates, a later analysis permuted the HLA or CMV assignments 20 times. In a later analysis, co-occurring TCRs were grouped with DBSCAN, and TCRdist sequence similarity was added when clustering was performed within HLA-allele-positive subsets. Repertoires with fewer than 30,000 or more than 120,000 public chains, plus five repertoires with anomalous nucleotide sharing, were excluded from co-occurrence clustering. Held by TCRdb, this immuneACCESS table contains in-frame sequences only and omits some clones. Under half of the omission traces to an unresolved V gene where checked; the cause of the rest is unknown. Clone size and the V and J calls come from that table; the DNA yielded D and trimming. For this sample there are fewer than 200,000 clones; roughly 80% appear just once. The ten largest clones capture about 0.77% of the sample.

V sheds 8 bases and J sheds 4 bases, leaving 6 bases between their ends. Reading from cysteine to phenylalanine, the CDR3 counts 11 amino acids. Only the CDR3 part of the read is kept: 33 bases, read in frame from the first base. CDR1 and CDR2 were assigned from the germline V gene (reference sequence) as LNHDA and SQIVND. Notes on this clone: The antigen it binds to is not known. Base qualities were left out, and no much larger clone turns up one base away.

The cohort consisted of 666 healthy bone marrow donors. All cohort members were sampled while nominally healthy, although unrecorded immune exposures were likely present. The donor was CMV seronegative and was included in the group of several hundred seronegative cohort members. A peripheral blood sample was provided by each donor, and peripheral blood mononuclear cells were used for TCR beta sequencing. Genomic DNA extraction from the blood cell samples was performed with the Qiagen DNeasy Blood Extraction Kit. The chain was built from TRBV19 and TRBJ1-3; the best D guess is TRBD1, with 5 bases matching. The specimen sequenced was PBMCs. This TCR came from a young woman in good health and CMV-seronegative. CDR3 loop: CASGAGNTIYF. The bases are TGTGCCAGTGGGGCCGGAAACACCATATATTTT.